The subject of this entry is one TCR beta chain. The sample is drawn from a study of blood T cell repertoires in COVID-19. Study overall: From the United States, Italy and Spain came samples of acute and convalescent COVID-19. The analysed material was cDNA or gDNA that came from T cells, B-cell-depleted T cells, or PBMCs.

As handled by the study authors: Reference gene primer amplification in the assay estimated nucleated cell counts. TCRdb keeps only in-frame clones here, not all; method: immunoSEQ multiplex PCR. The DNA gave D and trimming, while V, J and clone size come from that table. Of about 36,000 clones listed, 90% are singletons. CDR3 length: 13 amino acids. CDR1 is MNHEY and CDR2 is SVGAGI in the germline V gene. The V end lost 6 bases, the J end lost 2 bases, and 8 bases lay between the germline ends. Sequenced input: peripheral blood. This TCR was recovered from a human donor in a cohort sampled during active COVID-19. The chain carries TRBV6-5 and TRBJ1-5; D perhaps matches TRBD1 (5 bases). CDR3 nucleotides: TGTGCCAGCAGGGGGCCCGGCAATCAGCCCCAGCATTTT. As protein: CASRGPGNQPQHF.